Listed here are 12 T cell receptor beta chains from one sample, sequenced in a study of technical replicates of blood from a few donors. Profiled with immunoSEQ multiplex PCR; TCRdb holds only in-frame clones, not every one. The sample includes about 57,000 clones, 90% to 95% of them seen just once. Sequencing used PBMCs. Receptor source: a human donor in good health. Some clones in this sample may be carry-over from other donors' samples.

This chain connects TRBV9 to TRBJ2-5, with a possible D match to TRBD1 (6 bases). This CDR3 has 14 amino acids. CDR1 is SGDLS, CDR2 YYNGEE, per germline. With 0 bases removed from V and 4 bases from J, the gap between germline ends came to 10 bases. The CDR3: CASSVDTGRETQYF. The CDR3 DNA follows: TGTGCCAGCAGCGTAGATACAGGGAGAGAGACCCAGTACTTC.

The chain couples TRBV11-2 to TRBJ2-5, with 7 nucleotides matching TRBD2. The CDR3 runs to 14 residues. Germline V gene data show CDR1 as SGHAT and CDR2 as FQNNGV. The junction had 7 bases not matched to a gene; V was cut back by 5 bases and J by 4 bases. DNA for the CDR3: TGTGCCAGCAGCCCTAGGACTAGGATAGAGACCCAGTACTTC. It translates to CASSPRTRIETQYF.

V is TRBV4-1 and J is TRBJ1-2, with 8 bases fitting TRBD1. Germline loops: CDR1 MGHRA, CDR2 YSYEKL. Trimming at V came to 3 bases and at J to 3 bases, leaving 0 bases not matched to a gene. The CDR3 contains 13 residues. The CDR3 DNA is TGCGCCAGCAGCCAGGACAGGGACTATGGCTACACCTTC. It codes for CASSQDRDYGYTF.

This chain uses TRBV18 with TRBJ1-2; tentative D call: TRBD1 (6 bases). The CDR3 runs 14 residues. V shed 3 bases and J shed 7 bases, with 15 bases lying between them. The germline gives CDR1 KGHSH, CDR2 LQKENI. CDR3 region: CASSPDRNFIGYTF. Here the CDR3 DNA reads TGTGCCAGCTCACCTGACAGGAACTTTATTGGCTACACCTTC.

This chain links TRBV7-2 with TRBJ1-2, with D unresolved. CDR1 is SGHTA and CDR2 is FQGNSA in the germline V gene. Trimming removed 3 bases at V and 2 bases at J, with 4 bases between. This CDR3 contains 12 residues. DNA of the CDR3: TGTGCCAGCAGCTTCCTGAACTATGGCTACACCTTC. The encoded protein is CASSFLNYGYTF.

The CDR3 reads CASSPGQGTSYNEQFF. CDR3 DNA: TGTGCCAGCAGCCCTGGACAGGGAACTTCCTACAATGAGCAGTTCTTC. The V and J genes are TRBV7-9 and TRBJ2-1; TRBD1 matches at 8 bases. J was trimmed by 1 base and V by 5 bases; bases with no gene match: 7. Germline CDR1 is SEHNR and CDR2 is FQNEAQ (reference sequence). This CDR3 has 16 amino acids. The full variable domain, its missing parts supplied by reference TRBV7-9 and TRBJ2-1, is DTGVSQNPRHKITKRGQNVTFRCDPISEHNRLYWYRQTLGQGPEFLTYFQNEAQLEKSRLLSDRFSAERPKGSFSTLEIQRTEQGDSAMYLCASSPGQGTSYNEQFFGPGTRLTVL.

The genes are TRBV6-6 and TRBJ1-1, with D perhaps matching TRBD1 (5 bases). CDR1 and CDR2 (germline): MNHNY, SVGAGI (reference sequence). The CDR3 is made up of 15 amino acids. V lost 8 bases to trimming and J lost 0 bases, with 16 bases between them. Here the CDR3 reads CASLTGTTMNTEAFF. The CDR3 bases are TGTGCCAGCCTTACAGGAACTACCATGAACACTGAAGCTTTCTTT.

This clone was seen a handful of times. The V call is TRBV25-1, the J call TRBJ1-6, with D possibly TRBD1 on 5 matching bases. Germline CDR1 reads MGHDK; CDR2 reads SYGVNS. V gave up 1 base and J gave up 10 bases, with 14 bases separating them. The CDR3 runs to 15 residues. Here the CDR3 reads CASSEWGGGGSPLHF. The DNA for the CDR3 is TGTGCCAGCAGTGAATGGGGGGGTGGGGGATCACCCCTCCACTTT.

The rearrangement uses TRBV5-1 and TRBJ2-7; TRBD1 agrees at 7 bases. Trimming removed 1 base from V and 3 bases from J; junction bases left unmatched: 7. The CDR3 contains 15 residues. CDR1 is SGHRS and CDR2 is YFSETQ in the germline V gene. CDR3 loop: CASSLTGTVHYEQYF. DNA for the CDR3: TGCGCCAGCAGCTTGACCGGGACAGTTCACTACGAGCAGTACTTC. Based on the CDR3 plus reference TRBV5-1 and TRBJ2-7, the full variable domain is KAGVTQTPRYLIKTRGQQVTLSCSPISGHRSVSWYQQTPGQGLQFLFEYFSETQRNKGNFPGRFSGRQFSNSRSEMNVSTLELGDSALYLCASSLTGTVHYEQYFGPGTRLTVT.

The chain carries TRBV7-2 and TRBJ2-7; 9 bases map to TRBD2. Germline assignment: CDR1 SGHTA and CDR2 FQGNSA. Trimming removed 0 bases from V and 6 bases from J; junction bases left unmatched: 6. The CDR3 extends over 15 amino acids. Written as DNA, the CDR3 is TGTGCCAGCAGCTTAGCTGCTAGCGGGGCGAGCGAGCAGTACTTC. Protein sequence: CASSLAASGASEQYF.

This clone was picked up one time. The chain recombines TRBV6-6 with TRBJ1-1; D not resolved. V lost 4 bases to trimming and J lost 1 base, with 7 bases between them. Germline V gene sequence: CDR1 MNHNY, CDR2 SVGAGI (reference sequence). This CDR3 is 13 amino acids long. This chain's CDR3 is CASSSNGNTEAFF. As DNA, the CDR3 is TGTGCCAGCAGTTCTAACGGGAACACTGAAGCTTTCTTT.

This chain connects TRBV13 to TRBJ1-1, with TRBD1 matching over 8 bases. J gave up 2 bases and V 5 bases, and 10 bases lay outside the gene matches. CDR1 PRHDT and CDR2 FYEKMQ come from the germline V gene (reference sequence). The CDR3 sequence is 16 residues long. The DNA for the CDR3 is TGTGCCAGCAGCCCCCGGTCCCCAGGGGGCAACACTGAAGCTTTCTTT. It codes for CASSPRSPGGNTEAFF.